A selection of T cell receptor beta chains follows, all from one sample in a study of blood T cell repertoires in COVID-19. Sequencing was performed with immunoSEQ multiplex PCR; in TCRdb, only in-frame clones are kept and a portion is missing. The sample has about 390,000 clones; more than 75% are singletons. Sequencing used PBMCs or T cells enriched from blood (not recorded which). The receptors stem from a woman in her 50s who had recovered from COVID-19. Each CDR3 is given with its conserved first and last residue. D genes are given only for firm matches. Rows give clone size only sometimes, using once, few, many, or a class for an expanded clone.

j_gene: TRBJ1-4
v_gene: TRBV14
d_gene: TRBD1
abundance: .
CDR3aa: CASSHHRGRTTNEKLFF
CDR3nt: TGTGCCAGCAGCCACCACAGGGGGCGTACAACTAATGAAAAACTGTTTTTT

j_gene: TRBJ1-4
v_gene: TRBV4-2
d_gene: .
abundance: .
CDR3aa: CASSQAAGSRTNEKLFF
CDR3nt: TGTGCCAGCAGCCAAGCGGCAGGAAGCCGTACTAATGAAAAACTGTTTTTT

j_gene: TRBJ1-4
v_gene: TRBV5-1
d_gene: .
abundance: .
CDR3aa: CASSVTTGTNEKLFF
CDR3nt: TGCGCCAGCAGCGTCACCACAGGGACTAATGAAAAACTGTTTTTT

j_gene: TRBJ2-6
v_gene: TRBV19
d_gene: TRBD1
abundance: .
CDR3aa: CASSTWGQGAHSGANVLTF
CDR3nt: TGTGCCAGTAGTACCTGGGGACAGGGGGCCCACTCTGGGGCCAACGTCCTGACTTTC

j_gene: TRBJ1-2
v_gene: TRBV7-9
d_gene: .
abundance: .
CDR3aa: CASSLLGRDYGYTF
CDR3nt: TGTGCCAGCAGCTTACTGGGCAGGGACTATGGCTACACCTTC

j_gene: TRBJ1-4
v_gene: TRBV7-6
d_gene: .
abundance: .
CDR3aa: CASSSRGAEKLFF
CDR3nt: TGTGCCAGCAGCTCCCGTGGAGCTGAAAAACTGTTTTTT

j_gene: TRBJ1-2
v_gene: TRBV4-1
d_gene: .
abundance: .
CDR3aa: CASSLRRDGDGYTF
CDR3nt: TGCGCCAGCAGCCTCCGACGGGATGGAGATGGCTACACCTTC

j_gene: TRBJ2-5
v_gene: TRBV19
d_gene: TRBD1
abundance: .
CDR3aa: CASSIRTGGYQETQYF
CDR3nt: TGTGCCAGTAGTATTCGGACAGGGGGGTACCAAGAGACCCAGTACTTC

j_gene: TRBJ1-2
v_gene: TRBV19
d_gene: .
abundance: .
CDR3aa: CASSIRVDYGYTF
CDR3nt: TGTGCCAGTAGTATCAGGGTGGACTATGGCTACACCTTC

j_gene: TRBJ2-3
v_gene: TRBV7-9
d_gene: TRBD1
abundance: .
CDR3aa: CASSLGDRDTDTQYF
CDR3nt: TGTGCCAGCAGCTTAGGGGACAGGGACACAGATACGCAGTATTTT

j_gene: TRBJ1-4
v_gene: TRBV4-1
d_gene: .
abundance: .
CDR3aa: CASSQGVQGRGAGIEKLFF
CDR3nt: TGCGCCAGCAGCCAAGGCGTTCAGGGGAGAGGGGCAGGAATTGAAAAACTGTTTTTT

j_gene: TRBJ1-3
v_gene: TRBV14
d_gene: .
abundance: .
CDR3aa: CASSQVQGHSGNTIYF
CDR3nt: TGTGCCAGCAGCCAAGTTCAGGGACACTCTGGAAACACCATATATTTT

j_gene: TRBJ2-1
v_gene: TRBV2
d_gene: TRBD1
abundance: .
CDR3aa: CASSEQGATEQFF
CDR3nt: TGTGCCAGCAGTGAACAGGGGGCCACTGAGCAGTTCTTC

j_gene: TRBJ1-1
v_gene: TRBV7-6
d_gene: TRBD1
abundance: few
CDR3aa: CASSLSKQGARTEAFF
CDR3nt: TGTGCCAGCAGTCTAAGTAAACAGGGGGCGAGGACTGAAGCTTTCTTT

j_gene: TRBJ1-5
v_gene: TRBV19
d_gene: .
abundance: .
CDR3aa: CASSIDLGAAQPQHF
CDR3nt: TGTGCCAGTAGTATAGATTTGGGGGCGGCTCAGCCCCAGCATTTT

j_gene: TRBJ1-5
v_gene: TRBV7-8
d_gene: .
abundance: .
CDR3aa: CASSPSHGEPQHF
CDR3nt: TGTGCCAGCAGCCCATCGCACGGGGAGCCCCAGCATTTT

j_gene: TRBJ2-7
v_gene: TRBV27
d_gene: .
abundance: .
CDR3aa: CASRRQISYEQYF
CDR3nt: TGTGCCAGCAGAAGACAGATAAGTTACGAGCAGTACTTC

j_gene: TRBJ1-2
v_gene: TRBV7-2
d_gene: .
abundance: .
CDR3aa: CASSLGGPYGYTF
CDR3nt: TGTGCCAGCAGCTTAGGGGGCCCCTATGGCTACACCTTC

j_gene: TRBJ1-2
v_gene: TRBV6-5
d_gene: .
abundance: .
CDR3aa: CASRLRVRKNYGYTF
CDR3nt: TGTGCCAGCCGTCTACGGGTGCGGAAGAACTATGGCTACACCTTC

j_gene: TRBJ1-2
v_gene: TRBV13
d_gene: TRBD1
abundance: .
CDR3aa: CASSPGTGINYGYTF
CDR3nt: TGTGCCAGCAGCCCCGGGACAGGGATTAACTATGGCTACACCTTC

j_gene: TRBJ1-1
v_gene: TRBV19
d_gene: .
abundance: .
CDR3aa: CASSIRQVSTEAFF
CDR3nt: TGTGCCAGTAGTATCCGACAGGTTTCCACTGAAGCTTTCTTT

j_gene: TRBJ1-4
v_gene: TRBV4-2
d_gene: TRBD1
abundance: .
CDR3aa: CASSQYQNPGQGSEKLFF
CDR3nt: TGTGCCAGCAGCCAGTATCAAAACCCGGGACAGGGTAGTGAAAAACTGTTTTTT

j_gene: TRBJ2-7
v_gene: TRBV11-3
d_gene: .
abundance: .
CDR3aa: CASSLDRYEQYF
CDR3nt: TGTGCCAGCAGCTTAGACAGATACGAGCAGTACTTC

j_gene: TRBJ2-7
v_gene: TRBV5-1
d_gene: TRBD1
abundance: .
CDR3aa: CASSLGDRVYEQYF
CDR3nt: TGCGCCAGCAGCTTGGGGGACAGGGTCTACGAGCAGTACTTC

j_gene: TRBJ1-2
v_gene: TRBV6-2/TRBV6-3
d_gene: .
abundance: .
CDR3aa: CASSYTQEAYNYGYTF
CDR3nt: TGTGCCAGCAGTTACACCCAGGAGGCGTATAACTATGGCTACACCTTC

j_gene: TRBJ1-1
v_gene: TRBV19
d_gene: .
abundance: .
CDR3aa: CASSTLVSGNTEAFF
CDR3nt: TGTGCCAGTAGTACCCTAGTTTCGGGGAACACTGAAGCTTTCTTT

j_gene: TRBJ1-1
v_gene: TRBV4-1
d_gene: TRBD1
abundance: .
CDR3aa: CASSQAGTGITEAFF
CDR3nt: TGCGCCAGCAGCCAAGCCGGGACAGGGATCACTGAAGCTTTCTTT

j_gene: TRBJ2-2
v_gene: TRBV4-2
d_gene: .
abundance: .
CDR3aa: CASSQDGGLANTGELFF
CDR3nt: TGTGCCAGCAGCCAAGATGGCGGGCTGGCGAACACCGGGGAGCTGTTTTTT

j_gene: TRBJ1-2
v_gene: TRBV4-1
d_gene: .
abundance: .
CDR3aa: CASSQDIGSDYGYTF
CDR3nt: TGCGCCAGCAGCCAAGATATCGGGTCAGACTATGGCTACACCTTC

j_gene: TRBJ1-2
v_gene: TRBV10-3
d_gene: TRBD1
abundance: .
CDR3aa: CAITEFGTGAGNYGYTF
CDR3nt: TGTGCCATCACCGAATTTGGGACAGGGGCTGGAAACTATGGCTACACCTTC

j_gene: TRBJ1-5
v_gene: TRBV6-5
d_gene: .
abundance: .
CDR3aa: CASSPTGNNQPQHF
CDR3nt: TGTGCCAGCAGTCCGACAGGTAATAATCAGCCCCAGCATTTT

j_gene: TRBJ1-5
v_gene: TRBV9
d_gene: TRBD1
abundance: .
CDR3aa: CASSAGQGFHQPQHF
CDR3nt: TGTGCCAGCAGCGCCGGACAGGGGTTTCATCAGCCCCAGCATTTT

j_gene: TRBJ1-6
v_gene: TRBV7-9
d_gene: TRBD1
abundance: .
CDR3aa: CASSLAQGVINSPLHF
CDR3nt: TGTGCCAGCAGCTTGGCACAGGGGGTCATTAATTCACCCCTCCACTTT

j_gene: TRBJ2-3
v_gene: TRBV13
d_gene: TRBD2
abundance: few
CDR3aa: CASSTIGLAGGRDTDTQYF
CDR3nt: TGTGCCAGCAGCACGATCGGACTAGCGGGGGGCCGAGATACAGATACGCAGTATTTT

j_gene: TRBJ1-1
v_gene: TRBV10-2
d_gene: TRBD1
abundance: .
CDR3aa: CASARTGAGTEAFF
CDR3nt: TGCGCCAGCGCCCGGACAGGAGCAGGCACTGAAGCTTTCTTT